The clone carrying this T cell receptor beta chain was detected only a few times. CDR3 length: 15 residues. The germline CDR1 and CDR2 sequences are SGHVS and FQNEAQ. Trimming took 3 bases from V and 6 from J; bases not matched to a gene: 4. This entry comes from a study of technical replicates of blood from several donors. Measured with immunoSEQ multiplex PCR; TCRdb has only the in-frame clones, and not every one. The table has tens of thousands of clones, 86% seen once. The sequencing sample was made of PBMCs. The source of this sequence is a human donor in good health. Some clones in this sample may be carry-over from other donors' samples. This rearrangement joins TRBV7-8 to TRBJ1-6; 8 nucleotides agree with TRBD1. The CDR3 is CASSFDRGANSPLHF. In nucleotides, the CDR3 is TGTGCCAGCAGCTTCGACAGGGGCGCTAATTCACCCCTCCACTTT. The complete variable domain, with remaining parts taken from reference TRBV7-8 and TRBJ1-6, reads GAGVSQSPRYKVAKRGQDVALRCDPISGHVSLFWYQQALGQGPEFLTYFQNEAQLDKSGLPSDRFFAERPEGSVSTLKIQRTQQEDSAVYLCASSFDRGANSPLHFGNGTRLTVT.